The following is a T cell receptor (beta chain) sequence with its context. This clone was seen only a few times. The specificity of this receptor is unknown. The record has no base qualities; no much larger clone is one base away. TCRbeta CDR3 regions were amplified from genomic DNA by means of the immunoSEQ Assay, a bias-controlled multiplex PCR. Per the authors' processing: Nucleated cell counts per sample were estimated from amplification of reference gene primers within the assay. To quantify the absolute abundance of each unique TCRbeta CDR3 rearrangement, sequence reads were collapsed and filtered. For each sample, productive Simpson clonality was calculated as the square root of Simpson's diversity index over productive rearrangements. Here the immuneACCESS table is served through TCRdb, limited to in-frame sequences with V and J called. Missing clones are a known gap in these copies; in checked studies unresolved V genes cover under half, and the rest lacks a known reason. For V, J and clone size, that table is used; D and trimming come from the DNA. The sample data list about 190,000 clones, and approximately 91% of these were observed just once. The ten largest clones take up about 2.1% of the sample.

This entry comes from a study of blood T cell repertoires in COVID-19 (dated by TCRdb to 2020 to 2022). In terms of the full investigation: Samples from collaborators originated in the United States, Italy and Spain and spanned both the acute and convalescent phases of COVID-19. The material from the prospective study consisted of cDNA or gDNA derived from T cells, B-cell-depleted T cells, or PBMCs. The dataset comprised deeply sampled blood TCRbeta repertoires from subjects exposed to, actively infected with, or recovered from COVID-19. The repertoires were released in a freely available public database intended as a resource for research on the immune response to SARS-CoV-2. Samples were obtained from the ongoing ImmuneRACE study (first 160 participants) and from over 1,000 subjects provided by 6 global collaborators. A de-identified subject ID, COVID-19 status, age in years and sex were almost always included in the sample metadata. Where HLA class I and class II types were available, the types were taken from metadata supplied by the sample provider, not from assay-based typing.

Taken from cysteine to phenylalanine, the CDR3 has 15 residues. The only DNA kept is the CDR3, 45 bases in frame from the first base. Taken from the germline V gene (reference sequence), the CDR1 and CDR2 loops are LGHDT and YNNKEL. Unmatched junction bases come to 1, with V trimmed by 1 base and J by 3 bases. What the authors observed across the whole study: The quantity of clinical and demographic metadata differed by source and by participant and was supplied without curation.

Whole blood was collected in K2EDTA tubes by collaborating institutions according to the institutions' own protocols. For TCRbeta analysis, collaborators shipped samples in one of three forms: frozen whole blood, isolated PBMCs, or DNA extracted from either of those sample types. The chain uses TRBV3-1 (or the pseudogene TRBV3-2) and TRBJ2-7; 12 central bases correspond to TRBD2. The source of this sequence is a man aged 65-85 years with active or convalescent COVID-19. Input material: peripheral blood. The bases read TGTGCCAGCAGCCAAGCACTAGCGGGGGGCTACGAGCAGTACTTC. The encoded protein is CASSQALAGGYEQYF.